These 16 T cell receptor beta chains originate from one sample sequenced in a study of Ad26.COV2.S vaccination and SARS-CoV-2 variants. Noted treatment: about 20 received Ad26.COV2.S at low or high dose, single or two shots; 5 received placebo; per-sample allocation not given. Samples were taken on day 63 after the first vaccine or placebo injection. Only in-frame clones appear in the TCRdb table, and some are missing; sequencing was by immunoSEQ multiplex PCR. The data contain more than 300,000 clones, about 86% of them singletons. The sequencing here drew on peripheral blood, taken in a trial of Ad26.COV2.S vaccine versus placebo. All receptors derive from a person between 18 and 65 years old who received the Ad26.COV2.S COVID-19 vaccine or a placebo.

This chain links TRBV7-9 with TRBJ1-2; no clear D. The CDR3 is made up of 15 amino acids. Per germline, CDR1 SEHNR and CDR2 FQNEAQ (reference sequence). V lost 1 base and J lost 4, with 13 bases in between. In DNA form, the CDR3 reads TGTGCCAGCAGCTTAGAGTCGGGCAGTATCTATGGCTACACCTTC. This translates into CASSLESGSIYGYTF.

The chain joins TRBV27 to TRBJ1-6; D gene ambiguous. V lost 6 bases to trimming and J lost 6 bases, with 15 bases between them. The CDR3 totals 15 residues. Per germline, CDR1 MNHEY and CDR2 SMNVEV (reference sequence). This CDR3 is CASSPKSGTNSPLHF. CDR3 bases: TGTGCCAGCAGCCCGAAGTCAGGAACTAATTCACCCCTCCACTTT.

The genes are TRBV6-1 and TRBJ1-5; TRBD1 agrees at 7 bases. J lost 6 bases, V lost 1 base, and 6 bases had no gene match. CDR3 length: 15 amino acids. In germline, CDR1 is MNHNS, CDR2 SASEGT. The DNA for the CDR3 is TGTGCCAGCAGTGAAGGAGCCAACAGGGGTCAGCCCCAGCATTTT. Translated, it gives CASSEGANRGQPQHF.

V is TRBV10-3 and J is TRBJ1-1; D perhaps matches TRBD1 (5 bases). Deletions cut 4 bases from V and 7 bases from J, with 7 bases between. Germline V gives CDR1 ENHRY, CDR2 SYGVKD. The CDR3 totals 11 residues. The CDR3 is CAISAGIEAFF. Here the CDR3 DNA reads TGTGCCATCAGTGCAGGGATTGAAGCTTTCTTT.

The chain has TRBV6-1 and TRBJ2-2, with D perhaps given as TRBD1 or TRBD2 (6 bases each). The CDR3 totals 16 residues. Germline-derived CDR1 and CDR2 are MNHNS and SASEGT. V lost 1 base and J lost 1, with 10 bases in between. Here the CDR3 reads CASSEVGGWNTGELFF. DNA for the CDR3: TGTGCCAGCAGTGAAGTAGGGGGGTGGAACACCGGGGAGCTGTTTTTT.

The chain combines TRBV7-9 with TRBJ2-2; D uncertain. The V gene's germline CDR1 is SEHNR and CDR2 FQNEAQ (reference sequence). V was trimmed by 6 bases and J by 9 bases, leaving 14 bases between them. The CDR3 extends over 13 amino acids. CDR3 nucleotides: TGTGCCAGCAGGGATGACTTGGACCGGGAGCTGTTTTTT. Translated, it gives CASRDDLDRELFF.

The chain is built from TRBV7-2 and TRBJ2-5; 11 nucleotides align to TRBD2. With 1 base clipped from V and 1 base from J, the junction kept 5 bases outside the gene matches. In germline, CDR1 is SGHTA, CDR2 FQGNSA. There are 17 residues in the CDR3. CDR3 coding DNA: TGTGCCAGCAGCTTAGGACTAGCGGGGTTTTCCCAAGAGACCCAGTACTTC. Translated: CASSLGLAGFSQETQYF.

This clone was recorded only once. This rearrangement joins TRBV3-1 (or the pseudogene TRBV3-2) to TRBJ2-3; TRBD2 might be the D (6 bases). V was pared by 8 bases and J by 1 base, with 13 bases between. The CDR3 runs 14 residues. The germline gives CDR1 LGHDT, CDR2 YNNKEL (reference sequence). CDR3 protein: CASSGRGRTDTQYF. The CDR3 DNA follows: TGTGCCAGCTCGGGGCGGGGCCGCACAGATACGCAGTATTTT.

This clone showed up just once. This chain links TRBV5-4 with TRBJ1-2; 7 nucleotides line up with TRBD1. The CDR3 is 12 residues long. Germline V gene data show CDR1 as SGHNT and CDR2 as YYREEE (reference sequence). V was clipped by 7 bases and J by 10 bases; unmatched bases: 10. The CDR3 protein is CASRQGKGNYTF. CDR3 sequence (DNA): TGTGCCAGCCGACAGGGAAAAGGAAACTACACCTTC.

This chain uses TRBV5-1 with TRBJ2-2, with 9 bases aligning to TRBD1. Per germline, CDR1 SGHRS and CDR2 YFSETQ. Germline trimming cut 4 bases from V and 0 bases from J; bases unmatched to any gene: 4. The CDR3 totals 16 residues. CDR3: CASSRGTGPNTGELFF. The CDR3 nucleotides read TGCGCCAGCAGCCGGGGGACAGGGCCGAACACCGGGGAGCTGTTTTTT.

The rearrangement joins TRBV6-5 to TRBJ2-7; 7 nucleotides agree with TRBD1. With V trimmed by 2 bases and J by 6 bases, 7 bases remained unmatched. The length of the CDR3 is 14 residues. Germline CDR1 reads MNHEY; CDR2 reads SVGAGI. CDR3 in amino acids: CASSYAQGRLEQYF. The CDR3 coding sequence is TGTGCCAGCAGTTACGCACAGGGGCGGCTCGAGCAGTACTTC.

The chain recombines TRBV3-1 (or the pseudogene TRBV3-2) with TRBJ2-3; unclear D gene. CDR1 is LGHDT and CDR2 is YNNKEL in the germline V gene (reference sequence). The CDR3 is 15 amino acids. Trimming removed 6 bases from V and 0 bases from J, with 13 bases in between. The DNA for the CDR3 is TGTGCCAGCAGTCTTACACCCCGAAGCACAGATACGCAGTATTTT. It is translated as CASSLTPRSTDTQYF.

The gene calls are TRBV5-1 and TRBJ2-5; D may match TRBD1 or TRBD2 (6 bases each). V gave up 4 bases and J gave up 4 bases, with 17 bases separating them. CDR1 is SGHRS and CDR2 is YFSETQ in the germline V gene. The CDR3 has 15 amino acids. The CDR3 sequence: CASSPPPGGRETQYF. The CDR3 region has the DNA TGCGCCAGCAGCCCTCCCCCTGGGGGGCGAGAGACCCAGTACTTC.

The V and J genes are TRBV5-4 and TRBJ2-3; 11 nucleotides line up with TRBD1. V lost 3 bases and J lost 5; bases outside the gene matches: 5. Germline-derived CDR1 and CDR2 are SGHNT and YYREEE (reference sequence). The CDR3 spans 15 residues. This CDR3 reads CASSSDRGQGDTQYF. The CDR3 nucleotides are TGTGCCAGCAGCTCGGACAGGGGGCAGGGAGATACGCAGTATTTT. Using reference TRBV5-4 and TRBJ2-3 for the parts outside the CDR3, the full variable domain is ETGVTQSPTHLIKTRGQQVTLRCSSQSGHNTVSWYQQALGQGPQFIFQYYREEENGRGNFPPRFSGLQFPNYSSELNVNALELDDSALYLCASSSDRGQGDTQYFGPGTRLTVL.

This clone was observed a few times. V is TRBV5-4 and J is TRBJ1-2, with 7 bases matching TRBD1. The CDR3 loop spans 13 amino acids. Germline V gives CDR1 SGHNT, CDR2 YYREEE (reference sequence). Trimming at V came to 4 bases and at J to 5 bases, leaving 5 bases not matched to a gene. CDR3 loop: CASSAGQEYGYTF. In DNA, the CDR3 is TGTGCCAGCAGCGCTGGACAGGAATATGGCTACACCTTC.

The V call is TRBV4-3, the J call TRBJ2-7; D unclear. The V gene's germline CDR1 is LGHNA and CDR2 YSLEER. The length of the CDR3 is 13 residues. V dropped 0 bases and J dropped 3 bases, with 6 bases sitting between them. The CDR3 region has the DNA TGCGCCAGCAGCCAAGAAAGGCTCTACGAGCAGTACTTC. Its protein product is CASSQERLYEQYF.